This T cell receptor beta chain was observed in a study of CD8 T cells in ankylosing spondylitis. MiXCR was run by TCRdb on the 5' RACE reads, yielding one entry per CDR3 protein. There are fewer than 250,000 distinct CDR3 sequences in the sample; around a quarter occur only once, and about 7% lies in the top ten. This clonotype was seen at least ten times. Its antigen remains unidentified. General study findings and limits: A motif of roughly 8 highly homologous TCR beta variants was seen as apparently characteristic of ankylosing spondylitis blood. Earlier reports found some motif variants in synovial fluid and blood in reactive arthritis. In ankylosing spondylitis patients, matched synovial fluid reportedly showed significant enrichment of disease-linked clones. Disease-associated clones were CD8+ and fairly uncommon in peripheral blood.

In germline, CDR1 is WNHNN, CDR2 SYGVQD (reference sequence). There are 12 residues in the CDR3. Trimming stripped 6 bases from V and 10 bases from J, with 13 bases between. This chain links TRBV10-1 with TRBJ2-1; the D gene is possibly TRBD2 (6 bases). The clonotype comes from a male donor with ankylosing spondylitis or in good health (not recorded which). Sequencing was done on a sample of blood, either unsorted or a sorted T cell fraction (not recorded which). As DNA, the CDR3 is TGCGCCAGCAGCGAGGGAGGTCGGGAGCAGTTCTTC. It specifies CASSEGGREQFF.